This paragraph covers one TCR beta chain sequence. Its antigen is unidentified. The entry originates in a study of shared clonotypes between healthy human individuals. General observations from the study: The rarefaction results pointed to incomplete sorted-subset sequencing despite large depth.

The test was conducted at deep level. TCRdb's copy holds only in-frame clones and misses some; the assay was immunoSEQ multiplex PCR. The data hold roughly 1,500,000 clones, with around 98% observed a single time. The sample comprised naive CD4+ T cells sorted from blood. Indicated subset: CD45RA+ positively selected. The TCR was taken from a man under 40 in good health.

CDR3 sequence: CASLWPIYSNQPQHF. In DNA form, the CDR3 reads TGTGCCAGCTTATGGCCAATTTATAGCAATCAGCCCCAGCATTTT. This rearrangement joins TRBV18 to TRBJ1-5; D is unclear. CDR3 size: 15 residues. Germline V CDR1 and CDR2: KGHSH, LQKENI. Trimming shortened V by 7 bases and J by 0 bases, and 13 bases separated the two germline ends.